The 31 T cell receptor beta chains in this list originate from one sample, sequenced in a study of glioma-infiltrating T cells (dated by TCRdb to 2016 to 2017). Sequencing took place on an Illumina MiSeq. TCR alpha and beta CDR3 regions were amplified with the iRepertoire nested amplicon-rescue multiplex PCR (arm-PCR) platform from RNA. Clones were called with MiXCR by TCRdb after fastp trimmed the public reads at Q25, and only in-frame beta chains were retained. Here each entry gathers all rows of one CDR3 protein and keeps the most common genes and DNA. In this sample the table shows around 100,000 distinct CDR3 sequences, roughly 30% of which occur a single time. The top ten constitute 40% to 45% of the sample. The sample comprised glioma tissue, nonneoplastic brain tissue, or PBMCs (not recorded which). Receptors were obtained from a human donor with low-grade glioma or glioblastoma, undergoing nonglioma brain surgery, or in good health (not recorded which).

About this clonotype: The CDR3 does not end in the conserved phenylalanine or tryptophan, so this is likely a read error. The rearrangement joins TRBV4-2 to TRBJ1-6; the D is unclear. The germline V gene has CDR1 LGHNA and CDR2 YNFKEQ. Trimming removed 0 bases at V and 1 base at J, with 7 bases between. The CDR3 is 16 residues long. CDR3 region: CASSQDLRSYNSPLHL. The DNA for the CDR3 is TGTGCCAGCAGCCAAGATCTCCGATCCTATAATTCACCCCTCCACCTT.

The sample holds many counts of this clonotype. The chain uses TRBV4-3 and TRBJ1-1, with D uncertain. The CDR3 is made up of 16 amino acids. V lost 3 bases and J lost 0, with 14 bases in between. CDR1 and CDR2 from the germline V gene are LGHNA and YSLEER. The CDR3 spells CASSHKISGMNTEAFF. The CDR3, as DNA: TGCGCCAGCAGCCACAAGATCAGTGGGATGAACACTGAAGCTTTCTTT.

About this clonotype itself: A much larger clone lies a single base off, so this may be a read error. The CDR3 DNA sequence: TGCAGTGCTGTTCCACCGGGACTAACGGGGGGGCAAGAGCAGTACTTC. Translated, it gives CSAVPPGLTGGQEQYF. The chain is built from TRBV20-1 and TRBJ2-7; 8 bases agree with TRBD2. With V trimmed by 5 bases and J by 7 bases, 19 bases remained unmatched. This CDR3 is 16 amino acids long. Germline V gene sequence: CDR1 DFQATT, CDR2 SNEGSKA (reference sequence).

This clonotype showed up just a few times. This chain uses TRBV3-1 with TRBJ2-4; D gene unclear. The CDR3 is 16 amino acids. Looked up from germline, CDR1 is LGHDT and CDR2 is YNNKEL (reference sequence). V was clipped by 4 bases and J by 0 bases, with 13 bases between them. The CDR3 region has the DNA TGTGCCAGCAGCCTTCAGACGGTAGTAGCCAAAAACATTCAGTACTTC. As protein: CASSLQTVVAKNIQYF.

This clonotype has more than one count but fewer than ten. The rearrangement uses TRBV5-1 and TRBJ2-3, with no clear D. Germline assignment: CDR1 SGHRS and CDR2 YFSETQ. Between the trimmed V and J ends, which lost 3 bases and 4 bases, there was a span of 9 bases. The CDR3 extends over 13 amino acids. The CDR3 region is CASSSLGPDTQYF. CDR3 in DNA: TGCGCCAGCAGCTCCCTGGGCCCAGATACGCAGTATTTT. The whole variable domain, remainder taken from reference TRBV5-1 and TRBJ2-3, is KAGVTQTPRYLIKTRGQQVTLSCSPISGHRSVSWYQQTPGQGLQFLFEYFSETQRNKGNFPGRFSGRQFSNSRSEMNVSTLELGDSALYLCASSSLGPDTQYFGPGTRLTVL.

This clonotype was seen more than once but under ten times. The chain combines TRBV5-1 with TRBJ2-3, with 12 positions matching TRBD2. The length of the CDR3 is 16 residues. CDR1 and CDR2 (germline): SGHRS, YFSETQ. V dropped 4 bases and J dropped 3; count of bases not matched to a gene: 6. The DNA for the CDR3 is TGCGCCAGCAGCATCGGACTAGCGGGGTCGACAGATACGCAGTATTTT. This encodes CASSIGLAGSTDTQYF.

The chain uses TRBV12-3 or TRBV12-4 and TRBJ1-2, with D possibly matching TRBD1 (5 bases). The CDR3 contains 17 residues. With 6 bases removed from V and 5 bases from J, the gap between germline ends came to 25 bases. CDR3 amino acids: CASSPSGGRALMYGYTF. The CDR3 DNA reads as TGTGCCAGCAGCCCTTCTGGCGGCAGGGCGCTTATGTATGGCTACACCTTC.

The chain carries TRBV28 and TRBJ2-7, with D uncertain. The germline V and J ends were trimmed by 3 bases and 5 bases, with 14 bases remaining between them. This CDR3 has 14 residues. Per germline, CDR1 MDHEN and CDR2 SYDVKM. Written as DNA, the CDR3 is TGTGCCAGCAGTTTCAGCAGCCATGGACACGAGCAGTACTTC. This encodes CASSFSSHGHEQYF.

This clonotype was detected a few times. The chain recombines TRBV7-2 with TRBJ2-7, with D perhaps matching TRBD1 (6 bases). CDR1 is SGHTA and CDR2 is FQGNSA in the germline V gene. V dropped 2 bases and J dropped 3 bases, with 20 bases sitting between them. This CDR3 spans 17 amino acids. The CDR3: CASSLFGTGLVGYEQYF. Written as DNA, the CDR3 is TGTGCCAGCAGCTTATTTGGAACAGGGTTAGTAGGCTACGAGCAGTACTTC.

This clonotype has only one observation. A much larger clone differs from this one at a single base, so this may be a read error. This sequence joins TRBV2 and TRBJ2-3; D possibly corresponds to TRBD1 (5 bases). The CDR3 covers 15 residues. Germline V lookup: CDR1 SNHLY, CDR2 FYNNEI. CDR3 sequence reads: CANSEGVILTDTQYF. The DNA for the CDR3 is TGTGCCAACAGTGAAGGGGTAATCTTAACAGATACGCAGTATTTT.

About this clonotype itself: A read error may be the cause here, since a much bigger clone is one base away. The final CDR3 position lacks the conserved phenylalanine or tryptophan, pointing to a likely read error. The rearrangement links TRBV20-1 to TRBJ2-3; D is undetermined. V was shortened by 0 bases and J by 8 bases, with 6 bases between the two germline ends. The CDR3 has 11 amino acids. Germline V lookup: CDR1 DFQATT, CDR2 SNEGSKA (reference sequence). CDR3 nucleotides: TGCAGTGCTAGAGACGTGGCTACGCAGTATTCT. Translating it yields CSARDVATQYS.

This clonotype was detected ten times or more. This chain uses TRBV27 with TRBJ1-2, with D possibly matching TRBD1 (5 bases). V lost 6 bases and J 7 bases, leaving 18 bases between the germline ends. Germline-derived CDR1 and CDR2 are MNHEY and SMNVEV (reference sequence). The CDR3 runs to 14 residues. CDR3 sequence (DNA): TGTGCCAGCAGCCCTCTACGGGACGCGCTTGGCTACACCTTC. Translated: CASSPLRDALGYTF.

As concerns this clonotype: A much more abundant neighbour one base away suggests this may be a read error. This sequence joins TRBV12-3 or TRBV12-4 and TRBJ1-4; TRBD1 matches 7 bases. The CDR3 has 14 residues. The CDR3 nucleotides are TGTGCCTGCAGGGGGATCTCCGACTATGAAAAACTGTTTTTT. Amino acid sequence: CACRGISDYEKLFF.

This clonotype was seen repeatedly, ten times or more. The chain links TRBV6-6 to TRBJ1-3, with D possibly matching TRBD1 (5 bases). The CDR3 runs 16 residues. V lost 2 bases and J lost 1, with 12 bases in between. Germline V gene lookup returns CDR1 MNHNY and CDR2 SVGAGI (reference sequence). The CDR3 sequence is CASSYTIRGSGNTIYF. CDR3 DNA sequence: TGTGCCAGCAGTTACACCATAAGGGGATCTGGAAACACCATATATTTT.

With regard to this clonotype: A single base separates this from a much larger clone, so it may be a read error. The chain couples TRBV20-1 to TRBJ2-3, with 7 bases identical to TRBD2. V lost 5 bases and J lost 4; bases outside the gene matches: 12. The CDR3 has 15 residues. Germline V gene data show CDR1 as DFQATT and CDR2 as SNEGSKA (reference sequence). The CDR3 reads CSARGGPDRADTQYF. The CDR3 nucleotides are TGCAGTGCTCGGGGAGGGCCCGATCGTGCAGATACGCAGTATTTT.

The chain combines TRBV19 with TRBJ1-1, with D uncertain. Trimming took off 3 bases at V and 3 bases at J, with 8 bases between the two ends. The CDR3 is 13 residues long. Germline values: CDR1 LNHDA, CDR2 SQIVND (reference sequence). CDR3 region: CASSILAYTEAFF. CDR3 coding DNA: TGTGCCAGTAGTATTTTGGCTTACACTGAAGCTTTCTTT. The full variable domain, rest sourced from reference TRBV19 and TRBJ1-1, is DGGITQSPKYLFRKEGQNVTLSCEQNLNHDAMYWYRQDPGQGLRLIYYSQIVNDFQKGDIAEGYSVSREKKESFPLTVTSAQKNPTAFYLCASSILAYTEAFFGQGTRLTVV.

About this clonotype: With a much larger clone just one base away, this may be a read error. The conserved closing phenylalanine or tryptophan is absent in this CDR3, likely reflecting a read error. The CDR3, as DNA: TGCAGTGCTAGCGAACAGGTTTTGGACAATCAGCCCCAGCATCTT. It is translated as CSASEQVLDNQPQHL. The V gene is TRBV20-1, the J gene TRBJ1-5; D is possibly TRBD1 (5 bases). Germline loops: CDR1 DFQATT, CDR2 SNEGSKA (reference sequence). Trimming took off 3 bases at V and 3 bases at J, with 15 bases between the two ends. The CDR3 covers 15 residues.

This clonotype showed up many times. The chain couples TRBV27 to TRBJ2-1, with TRBD2 identical over 10 bases. Losses at the gene ends were 10 bases for V and 3 bases for J; bases not matched to a gene: 9. From germline, CDR1 is MNHEY and CDR2 SMNVEV (reference sequence). The CDR3 has 15 amino acids. The CDR3 loop reads CATLGSGGYYNEQFF. The CDR3 DNA sequence: TGTGCCACCCTGGGTAGCGGGGGGTACTACAATGAGCAGTTCTTC.

This chain joins TRBV12-3 or TRBV12-4 and TRBJ1-2; 8 positions match TRBD1. Trimming cost V 3 bases and J 6 bases; bases outside gene matches: 6. The CDR3 is 14 amino acids. The CDR3 loop reads CASSLEDRVNGYTF. For the CDR3, the DNA is TGTGCCAGCAGTTTGGAGGACAGGGTAAATGGCTACACCTTC.

This clonotype occurred many times. V usage is TRBV6-1 and J usage is TRBJ2-7, with D unresolved. The CDR3 spans 13 residues. Germline-derived CDR1 and CDR2 are MNHNS and SASEGT. The V gene lost 9 bases and the J gene lost 3 bases, with 15 bases spanning the gap. CDR3 amino acids: CASHGANRYEQYF. CDR3 bases: TGTGCCAGTCACGGAGCAAACCGCTACGAGCAGTACTTC.

About this clonotype: A much larger clonotype is one base distant, so this may be a read error. The chain uses TRBV20-1 and TRBJ2-7; D may be TRBD1 (6 bases). CDR1 and CDR2 from the germline V gene are DFQATT and SNEGSKA (reference sequence). The CDR3 runs 14 residues. Trimming took off 0 bases at V and 4 bases at J, with 13 bases between the two ends. CDR3 protein: CSARDKTGLYEQYF. The CDR3 region has the DNA TGCAGTGCTAGAGATAAAACAGGGCTATACGAGCAGTACTTC.

This clonotype was observed many times. Mismatch with germline at one junction end may stem from a read error. V is TRBV7-2 and J is TRBJ1-5; tentatively, D is TRBD1 (6 bases). The germline V gene has CDR1 SGHTA and CDR2 FQGNSA. This CDR3 has 12 residues. The CDR3 is CASSLGGQPQHF. The CDR3 nucleotides read TGTGCCAGCAGTTTAGGGGGACAGCCCCAGCATTTT.

This clonotype has more than one count but fewer than ten. The chain carries TRBV29-1 and TRBJ2-1; TRBD2 is a possible D gene (5 bases). Trimming removed 2 bases from V and 5 bases from J, with 16 bases in between. In germline, CDR1 is SQVTM, CDR2 ANQGSEA. CDR3 length equals 15 residues. The CDR3, as DNA: TGCAGCGTTGAAAGAAACCTGCTAGCAGACAATGAGCAGTTCTTC. It codes for CSVERNLLADNEQFF.

On this clonotype itself: A much bigger clone sits one base away, suggesting this may be a read error. V and J are TRBV20-1 and TRBJ1-4, with D tentatively TRBD1 (5 bases). This CDR3 region has 14 residues. CDR1 is DFQATT and CDR2 is SNEGSKA in the germline V gene (reference sequence). The CDR3 region is CSAKQVLTNEKLSF. Written as DNA, the CDR3 is TGCAGTGCGAAACAGGTTCTGACTAATGAAAAACTGTCTTTT.

With regard to this clonotype: This could be a read error, since a much larger clone is one nucleotide away. The CDR3 DNA reads TGTGCCAGCAGTTTCTCCGTGTTAGCATGGGAGACCCAGTACTTC. Translated: CASSFSVLAWETQYF. V and J are TRBV12-3 or TRBV12-4 and TRBJ2-5; D gene uncertain. The CDR3 runs 15 residues. Trimming took off 3 bases at V and 5 bases at J, with 16 bases between the two ends.

This clonotype was seen at least ten times. This sequence joins TRBV7-9 and TRBJ2-1; D remains ambiguous. This CDR3 is built from 12 residues. V dropped 2 bases and J dropped 15 bases, with 14 bases sitting between them. The germline gives CDR1 SEHNR, CDR2 FQNEAQ (reference sequence). The CDR3 region is CASSLKGALWFF. DNA for the CDR3: TGTGCCAGCAGCTTAAAGGGCGCCCTGTGGTTCTTC.

This clonotype was observed many times. The chain joins TRBV20-1 to TRBJ1-1; D unclear. Germline assignment: CDR1 DFQATT and CDR2 SNEGSKA (reference sequence). The CDR3 spans 14 residues. Trimming cost V 3 bases and J 2 bases, with 13 bases left between them. The CDR3 bases are TGCAGTGCTAGTAGGCTGGGCCGAAACACTGAAGCTTTCTTT. It encodes CSASRLGRNTEAFF.

This clonotype was counted a few times. This chain links TRBV5-1 with TRBJ1-5, with D possibly being TRBD1 (5 bases). Trimming removed 5 bases from V and 1 base from J, with 10 bases in between. CDR3 length equals 14 residues. Germline-derived CDR1 and CDR2 are SGHRS and YFSETQ. The CDR3 protein is CASSLGESNQPQHF. As DNA, the CDR3 is TGCGCCAGCAGTCTGGGGGAAAGCAATCAGCCCCAGCATTTT.

This clonotype appeared many times. V and J are TRBV7-9 and TRBJ2-3; D remains ambiguous. Germline V gene sequence: CDR1 SEHNR, CDR2 FQNEAQ (reference sequence). There are 14 residues in the CDR3. The V end was cut by 5 bases, the J end by 1 base, with 10 bases between. CDR3 bases: TGTGCCAGCAGCCTCTCACGGGGCACAGATACGCAGTATTTT. Its protein product is CASSLSRGTDTQYF.

This clonotype was seen at least ten times. V is TRBV4-2 and J is TRBJ1-4, with no clear D. Deletions cut 11 bases from V and 17 bases from J, with 21 bases between. In germline, CDR1 is LGHNA, CDR2 YNFKEQ. The CDR3 runs 11 residues. CDR3 nucleotide sequence: TGTGCCCACCACTCCTCGGACGTCGAATTTTTT. It is translated as CAHHSSDVEFF.

Only a few counts were recorded for this clonotype. V and J are TRBV12-3 or TRBV12-4 and TRBJ1-3; no definite D call. This CDR3 has 14 residues. V lost 6 bases to trimming and J lost 8 bases, with 17 bases between them. The CDR3 DNA reads as TGTGCCAGCAGACCGCCGGGAACCAAGGACACCATATATTTT. Its protein is CASRPPGTKDTIYF.